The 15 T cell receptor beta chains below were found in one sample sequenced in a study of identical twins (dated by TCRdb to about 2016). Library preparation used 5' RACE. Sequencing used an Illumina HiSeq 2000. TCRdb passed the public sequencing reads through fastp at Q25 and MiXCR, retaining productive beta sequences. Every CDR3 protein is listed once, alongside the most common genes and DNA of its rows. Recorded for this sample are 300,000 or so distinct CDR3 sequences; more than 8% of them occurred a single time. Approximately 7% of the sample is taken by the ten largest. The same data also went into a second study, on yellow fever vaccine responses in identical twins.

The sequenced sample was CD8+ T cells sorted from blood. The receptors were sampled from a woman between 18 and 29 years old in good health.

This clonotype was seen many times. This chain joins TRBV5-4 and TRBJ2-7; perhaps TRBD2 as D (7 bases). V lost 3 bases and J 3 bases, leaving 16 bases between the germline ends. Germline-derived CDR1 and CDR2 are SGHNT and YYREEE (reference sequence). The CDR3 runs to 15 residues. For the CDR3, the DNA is TGTGCCAGCAGCTACATGGGGGGGCTGCACTACGAGCAGTACTTC. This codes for CASSYMGGLHYEQYF.

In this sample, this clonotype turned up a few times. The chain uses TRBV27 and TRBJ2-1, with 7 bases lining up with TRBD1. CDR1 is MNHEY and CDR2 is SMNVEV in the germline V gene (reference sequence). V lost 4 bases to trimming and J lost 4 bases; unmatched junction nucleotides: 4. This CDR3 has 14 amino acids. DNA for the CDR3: TGTGCCAGCAGTTCTCAGGGGGAATACAATGAGCAGTTCTTC. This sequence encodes CASSSQGEYNEQFF.

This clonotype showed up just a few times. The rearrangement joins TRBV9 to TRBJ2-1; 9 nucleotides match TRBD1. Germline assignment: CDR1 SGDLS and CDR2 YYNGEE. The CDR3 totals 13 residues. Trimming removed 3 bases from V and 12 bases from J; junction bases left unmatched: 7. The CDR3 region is CASSGGQGPVQFF. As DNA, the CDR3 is TGTGCCAGCAGCGGCGGACAGGGGCCAGTGCAGTTCTTC.

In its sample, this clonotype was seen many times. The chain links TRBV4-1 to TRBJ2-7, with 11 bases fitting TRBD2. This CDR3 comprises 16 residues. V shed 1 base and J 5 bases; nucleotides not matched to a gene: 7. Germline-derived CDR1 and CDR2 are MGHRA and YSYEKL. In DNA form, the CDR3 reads TGCGCCAGCAGCCAAGCGGCTAGCGGGAGGCCCGACGAGCAGTACTTC. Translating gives CASSQAASGRPDEQYF.

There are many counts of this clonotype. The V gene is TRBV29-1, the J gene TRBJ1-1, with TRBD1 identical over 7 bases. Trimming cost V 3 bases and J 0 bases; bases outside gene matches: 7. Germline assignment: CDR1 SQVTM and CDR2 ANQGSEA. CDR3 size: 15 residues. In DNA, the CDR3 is TGCAGCGTTGAGGGACAGAGAAAACTGAACACTGAAGCTTTCTTT. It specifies CSVEGQRKLNTEAFF.

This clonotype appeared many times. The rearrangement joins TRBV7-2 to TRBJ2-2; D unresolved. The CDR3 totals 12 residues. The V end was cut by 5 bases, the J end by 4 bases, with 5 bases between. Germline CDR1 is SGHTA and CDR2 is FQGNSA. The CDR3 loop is CASSPVTGELFF. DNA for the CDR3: TGTGCCAGCAGCCCCGTCACCGGGGAGCTGTTTTTT.

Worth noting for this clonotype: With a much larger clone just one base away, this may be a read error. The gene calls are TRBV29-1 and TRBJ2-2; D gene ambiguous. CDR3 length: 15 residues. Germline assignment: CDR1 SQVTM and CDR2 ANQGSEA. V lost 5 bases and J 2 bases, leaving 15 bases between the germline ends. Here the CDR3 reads CSVNARDLNTGELFF. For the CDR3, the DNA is TGCAGCGTTAACGCTCGAGACCTAAACACCGGGGAGCTGTTTTTT.

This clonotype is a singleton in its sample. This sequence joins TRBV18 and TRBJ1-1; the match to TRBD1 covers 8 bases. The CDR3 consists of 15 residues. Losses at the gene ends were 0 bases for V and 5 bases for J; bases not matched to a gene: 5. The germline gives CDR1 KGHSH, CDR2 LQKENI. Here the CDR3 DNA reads TGTGCCAGCTCACCACCGTCAGGGGGCCGAACTGAAGCTTTCTTT. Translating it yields CASSPPSGGRTEAFF.

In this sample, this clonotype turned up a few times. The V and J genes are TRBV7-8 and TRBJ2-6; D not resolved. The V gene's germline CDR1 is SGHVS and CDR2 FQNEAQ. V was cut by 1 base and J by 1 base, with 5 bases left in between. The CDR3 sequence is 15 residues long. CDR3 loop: CASSLDVSGANVLTF. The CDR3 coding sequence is TGTGCCAGCAGCTTAGATGTATCTGGGGCCAACGTCCTGACTTTC.

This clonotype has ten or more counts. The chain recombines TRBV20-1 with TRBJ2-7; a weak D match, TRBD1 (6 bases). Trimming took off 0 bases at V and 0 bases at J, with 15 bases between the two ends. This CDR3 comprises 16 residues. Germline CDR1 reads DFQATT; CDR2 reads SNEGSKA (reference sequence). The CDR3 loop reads CSARDDSGDNSYEQYF. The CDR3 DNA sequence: TGCAGTGCTAGAGATGATTCCGGGGACAACTCCTACGAGCAGTACTTC.

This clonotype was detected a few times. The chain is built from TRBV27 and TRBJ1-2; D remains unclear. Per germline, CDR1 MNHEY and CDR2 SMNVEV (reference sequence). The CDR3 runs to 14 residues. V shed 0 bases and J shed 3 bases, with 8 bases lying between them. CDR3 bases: TGTGCCAGCAGTTTATCGGCAGGCTACTATGGCTACACCTTC. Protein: CASSLSAGYYGYTF.

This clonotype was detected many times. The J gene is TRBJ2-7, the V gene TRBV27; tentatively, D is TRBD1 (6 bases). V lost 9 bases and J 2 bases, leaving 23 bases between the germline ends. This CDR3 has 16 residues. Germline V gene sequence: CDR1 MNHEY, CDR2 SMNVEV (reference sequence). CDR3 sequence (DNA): TGTGCCAGTCCTCCCGACCCGGGACAAATCACCTACGAGCAGTACTTC. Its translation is CASPPDPGQITYEQYF.

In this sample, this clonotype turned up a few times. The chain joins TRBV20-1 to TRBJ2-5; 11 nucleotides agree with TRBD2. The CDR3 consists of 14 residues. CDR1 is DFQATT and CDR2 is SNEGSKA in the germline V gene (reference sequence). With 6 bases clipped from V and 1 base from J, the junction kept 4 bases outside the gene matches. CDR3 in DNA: TGCAGTGCCCGGGGACTAGCGGTCCAAGAGACCCAGTACTTC. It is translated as CSARGLAVQETQYF.

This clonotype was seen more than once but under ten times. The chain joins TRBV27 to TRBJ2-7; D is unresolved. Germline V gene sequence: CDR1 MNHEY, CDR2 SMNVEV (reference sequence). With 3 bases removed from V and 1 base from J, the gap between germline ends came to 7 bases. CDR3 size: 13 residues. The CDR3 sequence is CASSLVNSYEQYF. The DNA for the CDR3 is TGTGCCAGCAGTTTGGTCAATTCCTACGAGCAGTACTTC.

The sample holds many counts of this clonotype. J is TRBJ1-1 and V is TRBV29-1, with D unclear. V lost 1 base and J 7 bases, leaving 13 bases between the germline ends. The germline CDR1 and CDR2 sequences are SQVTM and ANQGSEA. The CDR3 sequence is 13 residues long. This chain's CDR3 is CSVEAWAGGEAFF. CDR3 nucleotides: TGCAGCGTTGAAGCATGGGCAGGCGGTGAAGCTTTCTTT.